Listed below are T cell receptor beta chains from one sample, sequenced in a study of blood T cell repertoires in COVID-19. Profiling relied on immunoSEQ multiplex PCR, and the TCRdb table lists in-frame clones only, not all of them. The sample includes around 150,000 clones, 85% of them seen just once. The sequencing sample was made of PBMCs or T cells enriched from blood (not recorded which). These receptors came from a woman in her 40s who had recovered from COVID-19. The CDR3 runs from the conserved cysteine through the conserved F or W. A D gene is named only where the DNA matches it firmly.

d_call j_call v_call cdr3_aa
TRBD2 TRBJ2-1 TRBV13 CASSFSALAGDNEQFF
. TRBJ1-2 TRBV12-3/TRBV12-4 CASSFGEDYGYTF
. TRBJ1-3 TRBV14 CASSPPGQPGSGNTIYF
TRBD2 TRBJ2-1 TRBV14 CASSHRGLALSSYNEQFF
. TRBJ2-3 TRBV5-1 CASSFGGLTDTQYF
. TRBJ2-5 TRBV5-5 CASSLGNRVLETQYF
. TRBJ1-2 TRBV14 CASSQSGSYGYTF
. TRBJ2-3 TRBV7-9 CASSQPGTDTQYF
TRBD2 TRBJ2-5 TRBV7-8 CASSLGRLAVWETQYF
. TRBJ2-3 TRBV3-1/TRBV3-2 CASSQSGTDTQYF
TRBD1 TRBJ1-3 TRBV19 CASSTGTAGNTIYF
TRBD1 TRBJ1-6 TRBV9 CASSGQGAVPLHF
. TRBJ2-5 TRBV7-9 CASSFPRAVSQETQYF
. TRBJ1-5 TRBV19 CASSIEEGRYSNQPQHF
TRBD1 TRBJ2-1 TRBV19 CASTQDRDAYNEQFF
. TRBJ1-1 TRBV6-5 CASSNSMNTEAFF
TRBD2 TRBJ2-1 TRBV5-1 CASSPSLPAGGRYEQFF
. TRBJ1-2 TRBV6-5 CASSADITYGYTF
TRBD1 TRBJ1-5 TRBV7-8 CASSFGNRGNNQPQHF
. TRBJ2-1 TRBV7-3 CASSLYARATPGNEQFF
. TRBJ2-1 TRBV9 CASSPSGQDYNEQFF
. TRBJ1-5 TRBV2 CASKSRDTSNQPQHF
. TRBJ1-2 TRBV2 CASQGEGRGYYGYTF
. TRBJ2-7 TRBV6-5 CASSQGNEQYF
TRBD1 TRBJ1-1 TRBV18 CASSRDREDSGTEAFF
. TRBJ1-1 TRBV30 CAWSPLGQNTEAFF
. TRBJ1-1 TRBV5-5 CASSSGYGDTEAFF
TRBD1 TRBJ2-7 TRBV5-1 CASSLAGTAYEQYF
. TRBJ1-5 TRBV19 CASSITSQPQHF
. TRBJ1-1 TRBV6-5 CASIGDTALTFF
TRBD2 TRBJ2-3 TRBV4-1 CASSQGPGLETDTQYF
. TRBJ2-1 TRBV7-8 CASSSYQAGKQFF
. TRBJ1-3 TRBV30 CAWSEGVSGNTIYF
. TRBJ2-7 TRBV5-4 CATQAAHGSYEQYF
. TRBJ2-7 TRBV5-8 CASTSEVDTYEQYF
. TRBJ1-1 TRBV12-3/TRBV12-4 CASSPQGEAFF
. TRBJ1-5 TRBV7-6 CASSYDFNQPQHF
. TRBJ1-2 TRBV3-1/TRBV3-2 CASSQVTANYGYTF
. TRBJ1-2 TRBV7-7 CASSPTPGLLNYGYTF
TRBD2 TRBJ2-1 TRBV5-1 CASSLEGTSGGPVDEQFF
. TRBJ2-7 TRBV4-1 CASSQEDSDSYEQYF
. TRBJ2-3 TRBV3-1/TRBV3-2 CASSQVAGDRPTDTQYF
TRBD2 TRBJ2-1 TRBV11-2 CASSPTRTSGAHEQFF
. TRBJ2-5 TRBV10-3 CAISSGQGEETQYF
. TRBJ2-7 TRBV2 CASSSQVFGEQYF
TRBD2 TRBJ2-1 TRBV5-4 CASSLLAGLYNEQFF
. TRBJ2-7 TRBV1 CTSSQGRGQHYSYEQYF
. TRBJ1-4 TRBV5-1 CASSLGQRDEKLFF
. TRBJ2-7 TRBV7-9 CASSPGLWEQYF
TRBD1 TRBJ1-5 TRBV9 CASSPTGTGNQPQHF
. TRBJ2-1 TRBV5-1 CASSFGGPNEQFF
. TRBJ2-3 TRBV6-5 CASRDRFPDTQYF
. TRBJ1-5 TRBV30 CAWSPGGGQPQHF